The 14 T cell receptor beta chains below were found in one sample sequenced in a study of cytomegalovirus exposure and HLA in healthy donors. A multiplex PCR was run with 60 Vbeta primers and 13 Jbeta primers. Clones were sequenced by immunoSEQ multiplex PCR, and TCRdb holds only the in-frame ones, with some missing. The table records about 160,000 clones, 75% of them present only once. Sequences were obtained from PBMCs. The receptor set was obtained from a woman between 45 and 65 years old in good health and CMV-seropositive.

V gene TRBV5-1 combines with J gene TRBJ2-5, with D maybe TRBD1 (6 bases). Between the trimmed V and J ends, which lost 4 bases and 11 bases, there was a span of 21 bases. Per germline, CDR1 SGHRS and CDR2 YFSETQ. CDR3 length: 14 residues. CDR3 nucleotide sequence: TGCGCCAGCAGCCTTGGGATTATTCAGGGGCGGCAGTACTTC. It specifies CASSLGIIQGRQYF.

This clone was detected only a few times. This CDR3 is CASSLGGQGYEQYF. In DNA form, the CDR3 reads TGCGCCAGCAGCTTGGGGGGACAGGGATACGAGCAGTACTTC. V gene TRBV5-1 combines with J gene TRBJ2-7, with 9 bases lining up with TRBD1. Unmatched junction bases numbered 2, after V lost 0 bases and J lost 4 bases. Germline V gives CDR1 SGHRS, CDR2 YFSETQ. There are 14 residues in the CDR3. Filled out from reference TRBV5-1 and TRBJ2-7, the complete variable domain reads KAGVTQTPRYLIKTRGQQVTLSCSPISGHRSVSWYQQTPGQGLQFLFEYFSETQRNKGNFPGRFSGRQFSNSRSEMNVSTLELGDSALYLCASSLGGQGYEQYFGPGTRLTVT.

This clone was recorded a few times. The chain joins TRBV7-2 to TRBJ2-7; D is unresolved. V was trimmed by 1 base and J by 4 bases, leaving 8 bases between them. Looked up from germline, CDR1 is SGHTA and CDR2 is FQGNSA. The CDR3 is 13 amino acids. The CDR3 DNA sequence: TGTGCCAGCAGCTTAGTGGCAAAATACGAGCAGTACTTC. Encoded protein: CASSLVAKYEQYF.

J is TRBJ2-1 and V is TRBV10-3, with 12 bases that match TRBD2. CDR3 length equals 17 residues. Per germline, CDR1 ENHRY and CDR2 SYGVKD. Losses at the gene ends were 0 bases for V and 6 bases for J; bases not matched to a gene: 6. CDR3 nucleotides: TGTGCCATCAGTGAGTCGACTCGGACTAGCGGGGTCAATGAGCAGTTCTTC. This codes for CAISESTRTSGVNEQFF.

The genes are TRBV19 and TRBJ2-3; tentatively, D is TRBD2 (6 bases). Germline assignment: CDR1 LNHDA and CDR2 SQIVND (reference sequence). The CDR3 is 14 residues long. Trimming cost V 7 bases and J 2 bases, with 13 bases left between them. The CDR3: CASTTSRPTDTQYF. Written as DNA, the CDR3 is TGTGCCAGTACAACTAGCAGACCCACAGATACGCAGTATTTT. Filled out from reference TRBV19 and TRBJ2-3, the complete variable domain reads DGGITQSPKYLFRKEGQNVTLSCEQNLNHDAMYWYRQDPGQGLRLIYYSQIVNDFQKGDIAEGYSVSREKKESFPLTVTSAQKNPTAFYLCASTTSRPTDTQYFGPGTRLTVL.

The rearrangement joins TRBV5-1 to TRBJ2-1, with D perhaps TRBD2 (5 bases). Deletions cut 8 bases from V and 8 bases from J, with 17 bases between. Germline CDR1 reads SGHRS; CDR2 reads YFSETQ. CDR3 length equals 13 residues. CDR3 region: CASNRGASDEQFF. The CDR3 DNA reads TGCGCCAGTAACCGGGGAGCCTCAGATGAGCAGTTCTTC.

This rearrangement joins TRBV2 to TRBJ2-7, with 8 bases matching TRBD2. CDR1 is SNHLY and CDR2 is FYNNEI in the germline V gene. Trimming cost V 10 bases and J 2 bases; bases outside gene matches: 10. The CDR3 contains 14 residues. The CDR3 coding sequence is TGTGCCATACGACCACGCGGGGGGACCTACGAGCAGTACTTC. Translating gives CAIRPRGGTYEQYF.

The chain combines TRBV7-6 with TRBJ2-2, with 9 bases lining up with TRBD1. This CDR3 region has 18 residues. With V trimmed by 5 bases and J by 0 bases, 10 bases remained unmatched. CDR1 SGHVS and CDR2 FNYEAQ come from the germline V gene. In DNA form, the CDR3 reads TGTGCCAGCAGCAATGTCCCGGGACAGGGCCCGAACACCGGGGAGCTGTTTTTT. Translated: CASSNVPGQGPNTGELFF.

The CDR3, as DNA: TGTGCCAGCAGGGGCGGACAGGGGAACGGCTACACCTTC. It yields the protein CASRGGQGNGYTF. The V gene is TRBV2, the J gene TRBJ1-2, with 9 bases lining up with TRBD1. This CDR3 is built from 13 residues. The germline gives CDR1 SNHLY, CDR2 FYNNEI. V shed 6 bases, J shed 8 bases, and the junction held 7 bases outside the gene matches.

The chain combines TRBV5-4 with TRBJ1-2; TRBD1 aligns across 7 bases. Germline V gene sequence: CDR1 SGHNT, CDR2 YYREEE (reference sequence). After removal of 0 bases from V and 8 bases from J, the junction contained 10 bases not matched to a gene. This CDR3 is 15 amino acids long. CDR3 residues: CASSLGGDSGSGYTF. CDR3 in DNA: TGTGCCAGCAGCTTGGGTGGGGACAGTGGGAGCGGCTACACCTTC.

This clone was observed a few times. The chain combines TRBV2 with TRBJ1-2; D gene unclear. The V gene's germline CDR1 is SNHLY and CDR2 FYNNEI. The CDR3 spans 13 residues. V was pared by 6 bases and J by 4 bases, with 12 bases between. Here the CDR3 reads CASSPSNPYGYTF. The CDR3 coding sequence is TGTGCCAGCAGCCCCTCTAACCCCTATGGCTACACCTTC.

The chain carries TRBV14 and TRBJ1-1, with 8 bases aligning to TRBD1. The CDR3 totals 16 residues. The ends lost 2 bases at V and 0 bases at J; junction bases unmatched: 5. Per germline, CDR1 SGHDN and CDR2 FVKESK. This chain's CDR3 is CASSQTGGSLNTEAFF. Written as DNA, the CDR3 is TGTGCCAGCAGCCAAACAGGGGGATCCTTGAACACTGAAGCTTTCTTT.

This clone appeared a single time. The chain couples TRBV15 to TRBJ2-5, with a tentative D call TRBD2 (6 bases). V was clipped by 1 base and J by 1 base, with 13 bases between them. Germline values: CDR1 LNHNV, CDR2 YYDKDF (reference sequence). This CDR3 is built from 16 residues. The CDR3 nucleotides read TGTGCCACCAGCAGAGCCCCGGGGGTGGGCCAAGAGACCCAGTACTTC. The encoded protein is CATSRAPGVGQETQYF.

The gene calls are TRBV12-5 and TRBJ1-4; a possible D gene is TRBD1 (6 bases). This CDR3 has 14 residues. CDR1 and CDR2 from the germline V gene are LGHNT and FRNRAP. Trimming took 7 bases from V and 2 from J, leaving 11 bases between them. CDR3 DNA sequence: TGTGCTAGTGCCCCAAGGGGGACTAATGAAAAACTGTTTTTT. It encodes CASAPRGTNEKLFF.